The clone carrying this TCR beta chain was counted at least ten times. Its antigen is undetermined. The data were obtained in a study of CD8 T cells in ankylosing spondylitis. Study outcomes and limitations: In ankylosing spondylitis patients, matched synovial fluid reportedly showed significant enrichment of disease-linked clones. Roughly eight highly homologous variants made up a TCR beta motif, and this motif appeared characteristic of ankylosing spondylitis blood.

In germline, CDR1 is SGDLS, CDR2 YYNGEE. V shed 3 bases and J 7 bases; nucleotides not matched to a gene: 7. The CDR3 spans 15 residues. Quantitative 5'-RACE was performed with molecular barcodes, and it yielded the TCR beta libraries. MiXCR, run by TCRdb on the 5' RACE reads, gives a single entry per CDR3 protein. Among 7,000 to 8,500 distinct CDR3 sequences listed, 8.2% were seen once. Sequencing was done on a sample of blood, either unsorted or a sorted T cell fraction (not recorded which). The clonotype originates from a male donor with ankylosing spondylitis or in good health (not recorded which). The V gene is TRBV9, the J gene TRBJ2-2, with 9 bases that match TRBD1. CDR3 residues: CASSDRDRADGELFF. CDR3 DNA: TGTGCCAGCAGCGACCGGGACAGGGCGGACGGGGAGCTGTTTTTT.